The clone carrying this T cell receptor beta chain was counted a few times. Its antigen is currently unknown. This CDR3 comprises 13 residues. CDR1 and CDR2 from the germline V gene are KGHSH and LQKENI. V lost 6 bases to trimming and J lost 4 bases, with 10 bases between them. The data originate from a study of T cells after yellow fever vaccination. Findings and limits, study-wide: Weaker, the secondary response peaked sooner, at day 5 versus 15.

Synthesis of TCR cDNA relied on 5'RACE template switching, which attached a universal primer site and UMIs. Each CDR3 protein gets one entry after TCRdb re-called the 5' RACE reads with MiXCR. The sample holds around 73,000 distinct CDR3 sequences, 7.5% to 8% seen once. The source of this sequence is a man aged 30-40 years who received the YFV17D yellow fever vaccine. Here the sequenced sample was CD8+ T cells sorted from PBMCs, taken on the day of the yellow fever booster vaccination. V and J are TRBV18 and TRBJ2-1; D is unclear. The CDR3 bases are TGTGCCAGCTCGGCCGGAGATTACAATGAGCAGTTCTTC. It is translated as CASSAGDYNEQFF.